Each of the 25 T cell receptor beta chains below was sequenced from the same sample in a study of vaccination and CD4 T cells after COVID-19. The Oncomine TCR Beta short-read assay was applied to DNA of cultured CD4+ T cells. TCRdb used MiXCR to reprocess the PCR reads, holding one entry per CDR3 protein. This table holds approximately 3,100 distinct CDR3 sequences, under 55% found once. Specified treatment: roughly ten-day PBMC culture with coronavirus spike peptide pools or control peptides (ViraFEST assay). Their specific antigens are unknown. Specimen: CD4+ T cells from blood, cultured in vitro. These receptors were obtained from a human donor who had recovered from COVID-19.

This chain joins TRBV20-1 and TRBJ2-7, with 8 bases fitting TRBD2. Germline CDR1 is DFQATT and CDR2 is SNEGSKA (reference sequence). CDR3 length: 15 amino acids. V lost 1 base and J lost 2; bases outside the gene matches: 7. The CDR3 reads CSARGEVSGTYEQYF. The CDR3 nucleotides read TGCAGTGCTAGAGGTGAGGTTAGCGGGACCTACGAGCAGTACTTC.

The chain is built from TRBV2 and TRBJ2-7; either TRBD1 or TRBD2 may supply D (5 bases each). Trimming cost V 8 bases and J 0 bases, with 14 bases left between them. Germline values: CDR1 SNHLY, CDR2 FYNNEI. This CDR3 is 14 amino acids long. The CDR3 reads CASRGTLSSYEQYF. CDR3 DNA sequence: TGTGCCAGCCGAGGGACGTTGAGCTCCTACGAGCAGTACTTC.

The J gene is TRBJ2-7, the V gene TRBV11-2, with 8 bases that match TRBD1. The germline gives CDR1 SGHAT, CDR2 FQNNGV. This CDR3 spans 18 amino acids. Trimming took 0 bases from V and 1 from J; bases not matched to a gene: 11. The CDR3 region has the DNA TGTGCCAGCAGCTTAGAGGGGTACGCGGGGACAGGATCCTACGAGCAGTACTTC. It encodes CASSLEGYAGTGSYEQYF. Combining the CDR3 with reference TRBV11-2 and TRBJ2-7 gives the whole variable domain EAGVAQSPRYKIIEKRQSVAFWCNPISGHATLYWYQQILGQGPKLLIQFQNNGVVDDSQLPKDRFSAERLKGVDSTLKIQPAKLEDSAVYLCASSLEGYAGTGSYEQYFGPGTRLTVT.

The V and J genes are TRBV19 and TRBJ1-4; possible D gene TRBD1, 5 bases. The CDR3 covers 14 residues. Germline V CDR1 and CDR2: LNHDA, SQIVND (reference sequence). V lost 2 bases and J 3 bases, leaving 7 bases between the germline ends. CDR3 in DNA: TGTGCCAGTAGTATACAGGGTGCTAATGAAAAACTGTTTTTT. This translates into CASSIQGANEKLFF. The full variable domain, in which reference TRBV19 and TRBJ1-4 provide the parts outside the CDR3, is DGGITQSPKYLFRKEGQNVTLSCEQNLNHDAMYWYRQDPGQGLRLIYYSQIVNDFQKGDIAEGYSVSREKKESFPLTVTSAQKNPTAFYLCASSIQGANEKLFFGSGTQLSVL.

The gene calls are TRBV2 and TRBJ1-2, with no clear D. Germline lookup yields CDR1 SNHLY and CDR2 FYNNEI. Trimming cost V 6 bases and J 4 bases, with 12 bases left between them. This CDR3 comprises 13 residues. As DNA, the CDR3 is TGTGCCAGCAGCCGGACGGAACTCTATGGCTACACCTTC. It codes for CASSRTELYGYTF.

This chain connects TRBV12-3 or TRBV12-4 to TRBJ1-5; D remains unclear. V gave up 1 base and J gave up 0 bases, with 7 bases separating them. CDR3 length: 15 amino acids. This CDR3 reads CASSLEGNSNQPQHF. DNA for the CDR3: TGTGCCAGCAGTTTAGAAGGGAATAGCAATCAGCCCCAGCATTTT.

This sequence joins TRBV11-2 and TRBJ2-1; D gene ambiguous. The CDR3 consists of 12 residues. Germline CDR1 SGHAT, CDR2 FQNNGV. V was cut by 5 bases and J by 15 bases, with 17 bases left in between. The CDR3 protein is CASSLDWERTFF. Here the CDR3 DNA reads TGTGCCAGCAGCCTTGACTGGGAAAGGACGTTCTTC. The entire variable domain, with the rest obtained from reference TRBV11-2 and TRBJ2-1, is as follows: EAGVAQSPRYKIIEKRQSVAFWCNPISGHATLYWYQQILGQGPKLLIQFQNNGVVDDSQLPKDRFSAERLKGVDSTLKIQPAKLEDSAVYLCASSLDWERTFFGPGTRLTVL.

This clonotype was recorded a few times. This sequence joins TRBV7-2 and TRBJ1-1; D unresolved. V was trimmed by 5 bases and J by 0 bases, leaving 13 bases between them. Germline V gene lookup returns CDR1 SGHTA and CDR2 FQGNSA. The length of the CDR3 is 15 residues. The CDR3 here is CASSPPGRVNTEAFF. The CDR3, as DNA: TGTGCCAGCAGCCCCCCGGGGAGGGTGAACACTGAAGCTTTCTTT.

The chain combines TRBV9 with TRBJ2-4; 8 bases align to TRBD2. The length of the CDR3 is 17 residues. V lost 0 bases, J lost 6 bases, and 11 bases stayed unmatched. Germline V gene lookup returns CDR1 SGDLS and CDR2 YYNGEE. CDR3 nucleotide sequence: TGTGCCAGCAGCGTAGGAGGATCGGGGGGGCTGGGAAACATTCAGTACTTC. Its translation is CASSVGGSGGLGNIQYF.

The sample holds one count of this clonotype. The chain links TRBV30 to TRBJ2-5, with D possibly called TRBD1 or TRBD2 (6 bases each). The germline V gene encodes CDR1 GTSNPN and CDR2 SVGIG (reference sequence). Trimming took 3 bases from V and 4 from J, leaving 15 bases between them. The CDR3 sequence is 14 residues long. The CDR3: CAWRDLGGGETQYF. For the CDR3, the DNA is TGTGCCTGGAGGGACCTAGGGGGAGGAGAGACCCAGTACTTC.

The chain combines TRBV20-1 with TRBJ2-1, with 10 positions matching TRBD1. Germline lookup yields CDR1 DFQATT and CDR2 SNEGSKA (reference sequence). Losses at the gene ends were 6 bases for V and 7 bases for J; bases not matched to a gene: 3. This CDR3 has 12 residues. The CDR3 DNA sequence: TGCAGTGCCGGACAGGGGGGGAATGAGCAGTTCTTC. This codes for CSAGQGGNEQFF.

CDR3 sequence: CASSQAGTSKAEAFF. The CDR3 DNA sequence: TGCGCCAGCAGCCAAGCCGGGACCTCCAAGGCTGAAGCTTTCTTT. The chain couples TRBV4-1 to TRBJ1-1, with TRBD1 as a possible D gene (5 bases). The CDR3 has 15 residues. Germline assignment: CDR1 MGHRA and CDR2 YSYEKL. Trimming took 1 base from V and 6 from J, leaving 15 bases between them.

This rearrangement joins TRBV9 to TRBJ1-3; D is unresolved. This CDR3 has 16 residues. V was trimmed by 2 bases and J by 0 bases, leaving 12 bases between them. Germline lookup yields CDR1 SGDLS and CDR2 YYNGEE. CDR3 sequence: CASSVRGLTSGNTIYF. The DNA for the CDR3 is TGTGCCAGCAGCGTGAGAGGCCTTACCTCTGGAAACACCATATATTTT. The full variable domain, completed using reference TRBV9 and TRBJ1-3, is DSGVTQTPKHLITATGQRVTLRCSPRSGDLSVYWYQQSLDQGLQFLIQYYNGEERAKGNILERFSAQQFPDLHSELNLSSLELGDSALYFCASSVRGLTSGNTIYFGEGSWLTVV.

The V gene is TRBV7-8, the J gene TRBJ1-5; 9 bases are shared with TRBD1. The germline CDR1 and CDR2 sequences are SGHVS and FQNEAQ. The CDR3 totals 16 residues. Trimming removed 5 bases from V and 0 bases from J; junction bases left unmatched: 5. The DNA for the CDR3 is TGTGCCAGCAGCCAGGACAGGGGATATAGCAATCAGCCCCAGCATTTT. Translated: CASSQDRGYSNQPQHF.

The chain employs TRBV7-3 and TRBJ1-2, with a tentative D call TRBD1 (6 bases). V was cut by 9 bases and J by 8 bases, with 19 bases left in between. Germline V CDR1 and CDR2: SGHTA, FQGTGA. CDR3 length: 13 residues. The CDR3 bases are TGTGCCAGAACCCCGGGAAACAGGGACGGCTACACCTTC. Residues: CARTPGNRDGYTF. The full variable domain, in which reference TRBV7-3 and TRBJ1-2 provide the parts outside the CDR3, is GAGVSQTPSNKVTEKGKYVELRCDPISGHTALYWYRQSLGQGPEFLIYFQGTGAADDSGLPNDRFFAVRPEGSVSTLKIQRTERGDSAVYLCARTPGNRDGYTFGSGTRLTVV.

The rearrangement joins TRBV7-2 to TRBJ1-2; D might be TRBD1 (6 bases). Germline V gene lookup returns CDR1 SGHTA and CDR2 FQGNSA. This CDR3 is built from 14 residues. Deletions cut 5 bases from V and 6 bases from J, with 16 bases between. CDR3 coding DNA: TGTGCCAGCAGCCCGAATTTGGGGGCCCATGGCTACACCTTC. Its protein product is CASSPNLGAHGYTF. Supplemented by reference TRBV7-2 and TRBJ1-2, the full variable domain reads GAGVSQSPSNKVTEKGKDVELRCDPISGHTALYWYRQSLGQGLEFLIYFQGNSAPDKSGLPSDRFSAERTGGSVSTLTIQRTQQEDSAVYLCASSPNLGAHGYTFGSGTRLTVV.

V is TRBV5-1 and J is TRBJ2-5, with 12 bases lining up with TRBD2. V was clipped by 0 bases and J by 1 base; unmatched bases: 7. This CDR3 is 18 amino acids long. The germline CDR1 and CDR2 sequences are SGHRS and YFSETQ. CDR3 nucleotides: TGCGCCAGCAGCTTGGGAAATCTAGCGGGAGGGCCCCAAGAGACCCAGTACTTC. It encodes CASSLGNLAGGPQETQYF. Based on the CDR3 plus reference TRBV5-1 and TRBJ2-5, the full variable domain is KAGVTQTPRYLIKTRGQQVTLSCSPISGHRSVSWYQQTPGQGLQFLFEYFSETQRNKGNFPGRFSGRQFSNSRSEMNVSTLELGDSALYLCASSLGNLAGGPQETQYFGPGTRLLVL.

V gene TRBV20-1 combines with J gene TRBJ1-6; weak D call: TRBD1 (5 bases). Trimming pared 0 bases from V and 3 bases from J, leaving 15 bases between. The CDR3 consists of 17 residues. CDR1 DFQATT and CDR2 SNEGSKA come from the germline V gene (reference sequence). CDR3 protein: CSARENRDGDYNSPLHF. The CDR3 region has the DNA TGCAGTGCTAGAGAAAACCGGGACGGGGACTATAATTCACCCCTCCACTTT.

CDR3 region: CASSHGEKTQYF. CDR3 bases: TGTGCCAGCAGTCACGGGGAGAAGACCCAGTACTTC. The rearrangement joins TRBV2 to TRBJ2-5; D perhaps matches TRBD2 (5 bases). CDR1 and CDR2 from the germline V gene are SNHLY and FYNNEI. CDR3 length: 12 amino acids. With 5 bases removed from V and 6 bases from J, the gap between germline ends came to 10 bases.

This clonotype is classed as large (0.1 to 1%). The rearrangement joins TRBV10-3 to TRBJ2-5; TRBD1 matches 9 bases. Germline V gene sequence: CDR1 ENHRY, CDR2 SYGVKD. CDR3 length: 15 amino acids. V lost 0 bases, J lost 5 bases, and 4 bases stayed unmatched. Here the CDR3 DNA reads TGTGCCATCAGTGAGTCGACAGGGGGTGGGGAGACCCAGTACTTC. Encoded protein: CAISESTGGGETQYF.

The chain recombines TRBV2 with TRBJ1-5; 7 bases align to TRBD1. CDR1 is SNHLY and CDR2 is FYNNEI in the germline V gene. J was trimmed by 0 bases and V by 6 bases; bases with no gene match: 5. The length of the CDR3 is 15 residues. The CDR3 protein is CASRGTDYSNQPQHF. CDR3 nucleotide sequence: TGTGCCAGCAGGGGGACAGACTATAGCAATCAGCCCCAGCATTTT.

The V call is TRBV12-3 or TRBV12-4, the J call TRBJ1-6, with 10 nucleotides matching TRBD1. This CDR3 is built from 14 residues. V shed 4 bases and J 10 bases; nucleotides not matched to a gene: 4. CDR3 nucleotides: TGTGCCAGCAGTTCGGGACAGGGGCGGTCACCCCTCCACTTT. As protein: CASSSGQGRSPLHF.

Only a few counts were recorded for this clonotype. The chain links TRBV11-2 to TRBJ2-1; TRBD2 matches at 8 bases. The CDR3 is 15 amino acids. V gave up 7 bases and J gave up 6 bases; unmatched junction bases: 11. The germline V gene has CDR1 SGHAT and CDR2 FQNNGV. DNA of the CDR3: TGTGCCAGCACCCCGGGACTAGTGGAATCCAATGAGCAGTTCTTC. This translates into CASTPGLVESNEQFF.

The genes are TRBV11-3 and TRBJ1-1, with D unclear. The CDR3 is made up of 11 amino acids. Germline V gene lookup returns CDR1 SGHNT and CDR2 YENEEA. V was shortened by 3 bases and J by 8 bases, with 7 bases between the two germline ends. The CDR3 bases are TGTGCCAGCAGCTTCCGTCCAGAAGCTTTCTTT. Its protein is CASSFRPEAFF. The full variable domain, its missing parts supplied by reference TRBV11-3 and TRBJ1-1, is EAGVVQSPRYKIIEKKQPVAFWCNPISGHNTLYWYLQNLGQGPELLIRYENEEAVDDSQLPKDRFSAERLKGVDSTLKIQPAELGDSAVYLCASSFRPEAFFGQGTRLTVV.

V is TRBV6-4 and J is TRBJ2-2; 7 bases are shared with TRBD1. J was trimmed by 3 bases and V by 6 bases; bases with no gene match: 4. Per germline, CDR1 MRHNA and CDR2 SNTAGT. This CDR3 is built from 14 residues. CDR3 DNA: TGTGCCAGCAGCCAGGACAGGTACACCGGGGAGCTGTTTTTT. This translates into CASSQDRYTGELFF.